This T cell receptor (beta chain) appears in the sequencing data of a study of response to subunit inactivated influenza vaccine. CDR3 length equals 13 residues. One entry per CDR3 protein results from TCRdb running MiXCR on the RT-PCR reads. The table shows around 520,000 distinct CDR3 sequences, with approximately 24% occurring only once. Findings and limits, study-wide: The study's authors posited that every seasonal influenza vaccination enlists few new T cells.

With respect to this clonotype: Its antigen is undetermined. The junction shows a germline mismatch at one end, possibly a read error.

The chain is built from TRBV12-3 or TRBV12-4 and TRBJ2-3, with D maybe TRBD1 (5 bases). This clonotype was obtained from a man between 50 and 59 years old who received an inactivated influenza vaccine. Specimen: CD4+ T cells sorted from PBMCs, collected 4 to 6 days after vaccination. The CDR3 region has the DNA TGTGCCAGCAGTTTAGGACTGGGGCCCCCCTATAGATTT. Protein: CASSLGLGPPYRF.